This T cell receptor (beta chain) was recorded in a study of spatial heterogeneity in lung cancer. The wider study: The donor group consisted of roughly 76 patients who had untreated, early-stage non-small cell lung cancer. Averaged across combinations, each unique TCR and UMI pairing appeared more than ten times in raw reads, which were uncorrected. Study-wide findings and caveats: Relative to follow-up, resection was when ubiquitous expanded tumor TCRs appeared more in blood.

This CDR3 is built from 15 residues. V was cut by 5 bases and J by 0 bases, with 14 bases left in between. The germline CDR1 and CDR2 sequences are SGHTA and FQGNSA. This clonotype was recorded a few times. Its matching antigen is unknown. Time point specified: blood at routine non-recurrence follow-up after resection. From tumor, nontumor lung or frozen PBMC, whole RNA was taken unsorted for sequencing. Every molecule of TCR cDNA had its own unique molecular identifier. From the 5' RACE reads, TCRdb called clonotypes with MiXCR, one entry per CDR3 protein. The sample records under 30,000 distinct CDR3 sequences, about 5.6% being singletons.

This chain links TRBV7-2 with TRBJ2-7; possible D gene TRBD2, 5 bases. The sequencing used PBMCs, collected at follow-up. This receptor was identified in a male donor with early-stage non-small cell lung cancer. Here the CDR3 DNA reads TGTGCCAGCAGCCCCAGCGGCCTGAGCTCCTACGAGCAGTACTTC. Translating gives CASSPSGLSSYEQYF.